This entry is about one T cell receptor beta chain. Its target is unknown. The sample is drawn from a study of shared clonotypes between healthy human individuals. Study background: Per-donor plates numbered three CD4 naive, three CD4 memory, two CD8 naive and one CD8 memory.

Study findings and constraints: The small donor group covered limited genetic and exposure diversity.

There are 13 residues in the CDR3. V lost 3 bases and J 10 bases, leaving 14 bases between the germline ends. The germline V gene has CDR1 SGDLS and CDR2 YYNGEE. Naive CD8 cells lacked CD45RO and underwent positive selection for CCR7, leaving out terminally differentiated effector memory CD45RA+ cells. Nashville, Tennessee was home to all donors, who were Caucasian adults. Sequencing used immunoSEQ multiplex PCR; TCRdb keeps in-frame clones, though not all of them. This sample carries around 1,900,000 clones, around 95% of them seen once, and the ten largest clones take less than 2%. The sequence derives from a young man in good health. Some clones in this sample may be carry-over from other donors' samples. What was sequenced was naive CD8+ T cells from PBMCs. V usage is TRBV9 and J usage is TRBJ2-1; D is perhaps TRBD1 or TRBD2 (5 bases each). CDR3 in amino acids: CASSGDLKREQFF. The CDR3 DNA reads as TGTGCCAGCAGCGGGGACCTGAAGCGGGAGCAGTTCTTC.